The 23 T cell receptor beta chains below were found in one sample sequenced in a study of cytomegalovirus exposure and HLA in healthy donors (dated by TCRdb to the late 2010s). Libraries were constructed by the immunoSEQ multiplex PCR assay. A mixture of 60 forward primers for TCR Vbeta segments and 13 reverse primers for TCR Jbeta segments was used in the multiplex PCR. The source is immuneACCESS, and TCRdb retained only in-frame sequences with V and J called. Part of the clones is not carried over; for the studies checked, unresolved V genes explain less than half of this, and the remainder is unexplained. The sample has about 180,000 clones on record, around 77% of them singletons. The ten largest clones capture over 2% of the sample. The sequencing input was PBMCs. Receptors were obtained from a man in his fifties or sixties in good health and CMV-seronegative.

J is TRBJ2-7 and V is TRBV11-2; D unclear. The CDR3 consists of 13 residues. The ends were cut back, 1 base at V and 5 bases at J, with 9 bases in the middle. The germline V gene encodes CDR1 SGHAT and CDR2 FQNNGV. The CDR3 region has the DNA TGTGCCAGCAGCTTAGCTCACCAGGACGAGCAGTACTTC. Translation: CASSLAHQDEQYF.

This clone was observed a few times. V is TRBV7-2 and J is TRBJ1-5, with D hard to call. The CDR3 is 16 amino acids. Germline assignment: CDR1 SGHTA and CDR2 FQGNSA. V dropped 1 base and J dropped 1 base, with 11 bases sitting between them. The CDR3 spells CASSLGGGKSNQPQHF. The CDR3 DNA reads TGTGCCAGCAGCTTAGGAGGAGGGAAAAGCAATCAGCCCCAGCATTTT.

The chain employs TRBV30 and TRBJ1-1; TRBD1 matches 7 bases. The germline V gene encodes CDR1 GTSNPN and CDR2 SVGIG (reference sequence). Trimming removed 5 bases from V and 5 bases from J; junction bases left unmatched: 8. The CDR3 loop spans 13 amino acids. DNA of the CDR3: TGTGCCTGGGGACCCGACAGGGATACTGAAGCTTTCTTT. Protein sequence: CAWGPDRDTEAFF.

DNA for the CDR3: TGTGCCAGCAGCCAAGGGAGTCCGAGGGTGTACGAGCAGTACTTC. Its translation: CASSQGSPRVYEQYF. V is TRBV14 and J is TRBJ2-7; weak D call: TRBD2 (5 bases). The CDR3 has 15 amino acids. The germline CDR1 and CDR2 sequences are SGHDN and FVKESK. The ends were cut back, 1 base at V and 4 bases at J, with 14 bases in the middle.

The V and J genes are TRBV5-1 and TRBJ2-2; TRBD2 matches at 8 bases. V was clipped by 4 bases and J by 2 bases; unmatched bases: 7. This CDR3 region has 16 residues. Germline assignment: CDR1 SGHRS and CDR2 YFSETQ. CDR3 DNA: TGCGCCAGCAGCCCCCTCACTAGCGGCAACACCGGGGAGCTGTTTTTT. This sequence encodes CASSPLTSGNTGELFF. Based on the CDR3 plus reference TRBV5-1 and TRBJ2-2, the full variable domain is KAGVTQTPRYLIKTRGQQVTLSCSPISGHRSVSWYQQTPGQGLQFLFEYFSETQRNKGNFPGRFSGRQFSNSRSEMNVSTLELGDSALYLCASSPLTSGNTGELFFGEGSRLTVL.

This rearrangement joins TRBV9 to TRBJ1-1; weak D call: TRBD1 (5 bases). This CDR3 spans 15 amino acids. The germline V and J ends were trimmed by 4 bases and 0 bases, with 13 bases remaining between them. Germline CDR1 and CDR2: SGDLS and YYNGEE. The CDR3 nucleotides are TGTGCCAGCAGCCCAATGGGGGGAGTGAACACTGAAGCTTTCTTT. Protein: CASSPMGGVNTEAFF.

This clone was detected only a few times. V usage is TRBV28 and J usage is TRBJ2-7; 8 bases map to TRBD1. The CDR3 loop spans 14 amino acids. Germline V gene sequence: CDR1 MDHEN, CDR2 SYDVKM. J lost 4 bases, V lost 5 bases, and 7 bases had no gene match. For the CDR3, the DNA is TGTGCCAGCAGTCCCGCAGGGGGCAGGTACGAGCAGTACTTC. It is translated as CASSPAGGRYEQYF.

V usage is TRBV30 and J usage is TRBJ2-1; 10 bases align to TRBD2. The V and J ends lost 1 base and 6 bases, in that order; junction bases with no gene match: 15. Germline lookup yields CDR1 GTSNPN and CDR2 SVGIG (reference sequence). The CDR3 has 18 amino acids. The CDR3 is CAWSGRSRSGRAFNEQFF. CDR3 sequence (DNA): TGTGCCTGGAGTGGAAGATCGAGGAGCGGGAGGGCCTTCAATGAGCAGTTCTTC.

The sample holds a few counts of this clone. The chain recombines TRBV6-5 with TRBJ1-1; no definite D call. The CDR3 has 12 amino acids. Looked up from germline, CDR1 is MNHEY and CDR2 is SVGAGI. Trimming stripped 6 bases from V and 10 bases from J, with 15 bases between. This CDR3 is CASSPPGGRAFF. In DNA, the CDR3 is TGTGCCAGCAGCCCTCCGGGAGGGAGAGCTTTCTTT.

This rearrangement joins TRBV7-9 to TRBJ2-1, with 14 bases matching TRBD2. V gave up 5 bases and J gave up 6 bases; unmatched junction bases: 6. CDR1 is SEHNR and CDR2 is FQNEAQ in the germline V gene (reference sequence). The CDR3 covers 16 residues. The CDR3 sequence: CASSPGTSGSGNEQFF. The CDR3 DNA reads TGTGCCAGCAGCCCAGGGACTAGCGGGAGCGGCAATGAGCAGTTCTTC. The full variable domain, its missing parts supplied by reference TRBV7-9 and TRBJ2-1, is DTGVSQNPRHKITKRGQNVTFRCDPISEHNRLYWYRQTLGQGPEFLTYFQNEAQLEKSRLLSDRFSAERPKGSFSTLEIQRTEQGDSAMYLCASSPGTSGSGNEQFFGPGTRLTVL.

This chain connects TRBV5-8 to TRBJ1-4; 7 bases are a match to TRBD1. The CDR3 has 17 amino acids. V trimming: 1 base; J trimming: 0 bases; junction bases outside the gene matches: 6. Germline CDR1 is SGHTS and CDR2 is YDEGEE. The CDR3 spells CASSLSRGRTTNEKLFF. In DNA, the CDR3 is TGTGCCAGCAGCTTGTCCAGGGGGAGAACAACTAATGAAAAACTGTTTTTT.

The chain joins TRBV6-5 to TRBJ2-2; 9 bases agree with TRBD2. Germline CDR1 and CDR2: MNHEY and SVGAGI. The CDR3 has 15 residues. The V gene end was trimmed by 2 bases and the J gene end by 7 bases; junction bases not matched to a gene: 5. The CDR3 DNA reads as TGTGCCAGCAGTTACCGCGCTAGCGGGGTCGGGGAGCTGTTTTTT. It yields the protein CASSYRASGVGELFF.

This chain uses TRBV25-1 with TRBJ2-1; D gene unclear. Germline V gives CDR1 MGHDK, CDR2 SYGVNS. Deletions cut 1 base from V and 1 base from J, with 14 bases between. The CDR3 extends over 17 amino acids. CDR3 protein: CASSESVSSLSYNEQFF. CDR3 DNA sequence: TGTGCCAGCAGTGAATCGGTGTCTTCCCTGTCCTACAATGAGCAGTTCTTC.

This clone was seen only a few times. The chain combines TRBV29-1 with TRBJ2-7, with 7 bases matching TRBD2. J was trimmed by 0 bases and V by 6 bases; bases with no gene match: 14. The CDR3 has 16 amino acids. Per the germline V gene, CDR1 is SQVTM and CDR2 is ANQGSEA. The CDR3 sequence: CSVANFPSGPSYEQYF. CDR3 bases: TGCAGCGTCGCAAACTTTCCTAGCGGCCCCTCCTACGAGCAGTACTTC.

The chain has TRBV5-4 and TRBJ2-3; 7 bases fit TRBD2. Germline-derived CDR1 and CDR2 are SGHNT and YYREEE (reference sequence). Losses at the gene ends were 4 bases for V and 2 bases for J; bases not matched to a gene: 7. The CDR3 spans 15 residues. CDR3 residues: CASSDGTTPTDTQYF. In nucleotides, the CDR3 is TGTGCCAGCAGCGACGGGACTACACCCACAGATACGCAGTATTTT.

The chain has TRBV29-1 and TRBJ2-4; possible D gene TRBD1, 6 bases. Germline-derived CDR1 and CDR2 are SQVTM and ANQGSEA. Deletions cut 7 bases from V and 2 bases from J, with 15 bases between. The CDR3 has 14 amino acids. Here the CDR3 reads CSAKATGTKNIQYF. In nucleotides, the CDR3 is TGCAGCGCCAAAGCAACAGGGACCAAAAACATTCAGTACTTC. Full variable domain (outside the CDR3, taken from reference TRBV29-1 and TRBJ2-4): SAVISQKPSRDICQRGTSLTIQCQVDSQVTMMFWYRQQPGQSLTLIATANQGSEATYESGFVIDKFPISRPNLTFSTLTVSNMSPEDSSIYLCSAKATGTKNIQYFGAGTRLSVL.

The V gene is TRBV11-2, the J gene TRBJ2-7; a weak D match, TRBD2 (5 bases). The V gene lost 1 base and the J gene lost 2 bases, with 12 bases spanning the gap. This CDR3 has 15 amino acids. CDR1 SGHAT and CDR2 FQNNGV come from the germline V gene. CDR3 bases: TGTGCCAGCAGCTTAGCCGCTTCCGGGACCTACGAGCAGTACTTC. Translated, it gives CASSLAASGTYEQYF.

This clone was detected once. V and J are TRBV30 and TRBJ2-7; 9 bases map to TRBD1. Germline CDR1 is GTSNPN and CDR2 is SVGIG (reference sequence). The CDR3 contains 12 residues. V shed 8 bases, J shed 3 bases, and the junction held 5 bases outside the gene matches. DNA for the CDR3: TGTGCCGGCAGGGACAGGGACTACGAGCAGTACTTC. Translating it yields CAGRDRDYEQYF.

The chain employs TRBV29-1 and TRBJ1-2, with 7 bases that match TRBD1. Germline CDR1 and CDR2: SQVTM and ANQGSEA. The CDR3 is 16 residues long. V was pared by 5 bases and J by 0 bases, with 12 bases of the junction left unmatched. The CDR3 is CSVTPGQRNANYGYTF. The CDR3 DNA reads as TGCAGCGTTACTCCGGGACAGCGCAATGCTAACTATGGCTACACCTTC.

This chain joins TRBV2 and TRBJ2-2; 11 bases agree with TRBD2. Germline V gene sequence: CDR1 SNHLY, CDR2 FYNNEI. The V segment lost 3 bases and the J segment 0 bases; nucleotides outside the gene matches: 6. The CDR3 runs to 18 residues. This CDR3 reads CASSDVAGGLPNTGELFF. The CDR3 region has the DNA TGTGCCAGCAGTGACGTAGCGGGGGGGCTCCCGAACACCGGGGAGCTGTTTTTT. Together with reference TRBV2 and TRBJ2-2, the CDR3 gives the full variable domain: EPEVTQTPSHQVTQMGQEVILRCVPISNHLYFYWYRQILGQKVEFLVSFYNNEISEKSEIFDDQFSVERPDGSNFTLKIRSTKLEDSAMYFCASSDVAGGLPNTGELFFGEGSRLTVL.

The chain recombines TRBV15 with TRBJ2-3; a weak D match, TRBD2 (6 bases). The CDR3 length is 16 residues. The V end was cut by 1 base, the J end by 5 bases, with 16 bases between. Germline V gene sequence: CDR1 LNHNV, CDR2 YYDKDF (reference sequence). The CDR3 is CATSRGRGVDRDTQYF. The DNA of the CDR3 is TGTGCCACCAGCAGAGGCCGCGGGGTTGATCGAGATACGCAGTATTTT.

This clone has more than one count but fewer than ten. CDR3 amino acids: CASSYERKELFF. CDR3 sequence (DNA): TGTGCCAGCAGCTATGAGAGGAAGGAGCTGTTTTTT. The chain combines TRBV5-6 with TRBJ2-2; no clear D gene. V lost 3 bases to trimming and J lost 10 bases, with 10 bases between them. There are 12 residues in the CDR3. The germline gives CDR1 SGHDT, CDR2 YYEEEE.

The rearrangement links TRBV19 to TRBJ1-1; perhaps TRBD1 as D (5 bases). Deletions cut 0 bases from V and 6 bases from J, with 14 bases between. This CDR3 comprises 15 residues. CDR1 is LNHDA and CDR2 is SQIVND in the germline V gene (reference sequence). CDR3 DNA sequence: TGTGCCAGTAGTATAGATGGGGCACGGGCCCCTGAAGCTTTCTTT. This codes for CASSIDGARAPEAFF.